This TCR beta chain was profiled in a study of blood T cell repertoires in COVID-19. Turning to the study itself: In each case, the material was cDNA or gDNA derived from T cells, B-cell-depleted T cells, or PBMCs.

This CDR3 is 16 amino acids long. V lost 4 bases, J lost 7 bases, and 17 bases lay in between. Germline CDR1 reads SGHVS; CDR2 reads FQNEAQ. Per the study methods: Amplified reference gene primers provided the basis for estimating nucleated cell counts. The data were produced by immunoSEQ multiplex PCR, yet TCRdb's version contains in-frame clones alone and is incomplete. V and J calls and clone size are copied from that table; D and trimming were computed from the DNA. The sample carries about 61,000 clones, around nine tenths recorded once. The sequence derives from a woman older than 75 with active COVID-19. This chain links TRBV7-8 with TRBJ1-6; D gene ambiguous. Input material: peripheral blood. CDR3 residues: CASSSLTGMWNSPLHF. The DNA of the CDR3 is TGTGCCAGCAGCTCCTTGACCGGGATGTGGAATTCACCCCTCCACTTT.